These 3 T cell receptor beta chains were sequenced from one sample in a study of human T cells and chemical hapten exposure. TCRdb called the RACE reads again in MiXCR, with one record for every CDR3 protein. The table includes roughly 40,000 distinct CDR3 sequences, over 9.5% detected once. Time point denoted: pre-sensitization, week 0. The treatment is: therapeutic diphenylcyclopropenone sensitization with weekly scalp DPC. Source: whole blood, taken in connection with sensitization to the hapten diphenylcyclopropenone (DPC). The receptors derive from a man aged 25 to 40 with alopecia areata. Some clones in this sample may be carry-over from other donors' samples.

This clonotype occurred a few times. The rearrangement uses TRBV3-1 and TRBJ2-7, with D hard to call. Germline CDR1 is LGHDT and CDR2 is YNNKEL (reference sequence). V was cut by 1 base and J by 0 bases, with 7 bases left in between. This CDR3 has 14 residues. The CDR3, as DNA: TGTGCCAGCAGCCAAGGACTGAACTCCTACGAGCAGTACTTC. Translating gives CASSQGLNSYEQYF.

The chain recombines TRBV27 with TRBJ2-3; TRBD2 agrees at 10 bases. The CDR3 extends over 16 amino acids. CDR1 and CDR2 (germline): MNHEY, SMNVEV (reference sequence). Trimming took 6 bases from V and 5 from J; bases not matched to a gene: 11. The CDR3 coding sequence is TGTGCCAGCAGACCGCTTCTAGCGGGAGAGGGAGATACGCAGTATTTT. As protein: CASRPLLAGEGDTQYF.

This clonotype was seen a single time. A much larger clonotype is one base distant, so this may be a read error. The V call is TRBV28, the J call TRBJ2-3; D perhaps matches TRBD2 (5 bases). This CDR3 region has 14 residues. In germline, CDR1 is MDHEN, CDR2 SYDVKM. The CDR3 DNA follows: TGTGCCACCAGTTTATCGTATAGCGCAGATACGCAGTATTTT. As protein: CATSLSYSADTQYF. Supplemented by reference TRBV28 and TRBJ2-3, the full variable domain reads DVKVTQSSRYLVKRTGEKVFLECVQDMDHENMFWYRQDPGLGLRLIYFSYDVKMKEKGDIPEGYSVSREKKERFSLILESASTNQTSMYLCATSLSYSADTQYFGPGTRLTVL.